What follows are 31 T cell receptor beta chains derived from one specimen sequenced in a study of T-cell memory formation after mild COVID-19 (dated by TCRdb to the early 2020s). The library relied on 5' RACE. Sequencing was carried out with an Illumina NovaSeq 6000. Clones were called with MiXCR by TCRdb after fastp trimmed the public reads at Q25, and only in-frame beta chains were retained. Merged by CDR3 protein, the rows form single entries marked with the most common genes and DNA. This sample comprises about 14,000 distinct CDR3 sequences, about 21% of them detected only once. The ten largest account for 45% to 50% of the sample. Sequencing was done on a sample of PBMCs or a T cell subset sorted from them (not recorded which). The receptors were gathered from an adult woman who had mild COVID-19 (a few samples of this study predate the infection). The sample titles of this study are shuffled in the database, so cell type and time point are left out; the donor was told from shared clones.

This clonotype was seen ten or more times. V and J are TRBV3-1 and TRBJ2-2, with no clear D. The V and J ends lost 4 bases and 0 bases respectively, with 9 bases between them. The CDR3 sequence is 15 residues long. The V gene's germline CDR1 is LGHDT and CDR2 YNNKEL (reference sequence). CDR3 in amino acids: CASSLRVPNTGELFF. Here the CDR3 DNA reads TGTGCCAGCAGCCTCCGGGTCCCGAACACCGGGGAGCTGTTTTTT. Using reference TRBV3-1 and TRBJ2-2 for the parts outside the CDR3, the full variable domain is DTAVSQTPKYLVTQMGNDKSIKCEQNLGHDTMYWYKQDSKKFLKIMFSYNNKELIINETVPNRFSPKSPDKAHLNLHINSLELGDSAVYFCASSLRVPNTGELFFGEGSRLTVL.

This clonotype occurred many times. The V call is TRBV30, the J call TRBJ2-7; the match to TRBD2 covers 12 bases. J was trimmed by 2 bases and V by 2 bases; bases with no gene match: 10. Germline loops: CDR1 GTSNPN, CDR2 SVGIG (reference sequence). This CDR3 spans 17 amino acids. CDR3 protein: CAWSSLRTSGGPYEQYF. The CDR3 bases are TGTGCCTGGAGTTCCCTCCGAACTAGCGGGGGGCCCTACGAGCAGTACTTC.

CDR3: CASSWRQGLVWSNEQFF. The CDR3 DNA reads as TGTGCCAGCAGTTGGAGACAGGGCTTGGTTTGGAGCAATGAGCAGTTCTTC. This chain connects TRBV28 to TRBJ2-1, with 7 nucleotides matching TRBD1. The J segment lost 6 bases and the V segment lost 4 bases, leaving 15 bases of the junction unmatched. CDR1 MDHEN and CDR2 SYDVKM come from the germline V gene. This CDR3 has 17 amino acids. The whole variable domain, filled in from reference TRBV28 and TRBJ2-1, reads DVKVTQSSRYLVKRTGEKVFLECVQDMDHENMFWYRQDPGLGLRLIYFSYDVKMKEKGDIPEGYSVSREKKERFSLILESASTNQTSMYLCASSWRQGLVWSNEQFFGPGTRLTVL.

This clonotype was seen many times. V usage is TRBV5-1 and J usage is TRBJ2-7; D unresolved. The V gene lost 0 bases and the J gene lost 3 bases, with 7 bases spanning the gap. This CDR3 is 13 amino acids long. CDR1 SGHRS and CDR2 YFSETQ come from the germline V gene. The CDR3 loop reads CASSLGQNYEQYF. The CDR3 DNA reads TGCGCCAGCAGCTTGGGACAAAACTACGAGCAGTACTTC.

The rearrangement links TRBV7-9 to TRBJ2-3; 9 nucleotides line up with TRBD2. J lost 2 bases, V lost 6 bases, and 9 bases had no gene match. Germline CDR1 reads SEHNR; CDR2 reads FQNEAQ (reference sequence). The CDR3 spans 16 residues. This chain's CDR3 is CASSLLSGGSTDTQYF. DNA of the CDR3: TGTGCCAGCAGTTTATTGAGCGGGGGGTCCACAGATACGCAGTATTTT.

This clonotype has ten or more counts. The V call is TRBV7-9, the J call TRBJ2-7; 9 bases match TRBD1. CDR1 and CDR2 from the germline V gene are SEHNR and FQNEAQ (reference sequence). Trimming at V came to 1 base and at J to 3 bases, leaving 7 bases not matched to a gene. The CDR3 is 16 residues long. The CDR3 region has the DNA TGTGCCAGCAGCTTAGGTGAGGGACAGGGCTTCTACGAGCAGTACTTC. Amino acids: CASSLGEGQGFYEQYF.

This clonotype was counted many times. The CDR3 spells CASSPGYEQYF. The CDR3 DNA sequence: TGTGCCAGCTCCCCAGGGTACGAGCAGTACTTC. The rearrangement joins TRBV18 to TRBJ2-7; TRBD1 is a possible D gene (5 bases). V lost 6 bases and J lost 4, with 7 bases in between. CDR1 and CDR2 (germline): KGHSH, LQKENI. This CDR3 has 11 residues. The full variable domain, in which reference TRBV18 and TRBJ2-7 provide the parts outside the CDR3, is NAGVMQNPRHLVRRRGQEARLRCSPMKGHSHVYWYRQLPEEGLKFMVYLQKENIIDESGMPKERFSAEFPKEGPSILRIQQVVRGDSAAYFCASSPGYEQYFGPGTRLTVT.

This clonotype was seen repeatedly, ten times or more. The V gene is TRBV15, the J gene TRBJ2-3, with D perhaps TRBD2 (6 bases). The CDR3 covers 14 residues. The germline CDR1 and CDR2 sequences are LNHNV and YYDKDF (reference sequence). Trimming stripped 5 bases from V and 1 base from J, with 10 bases between. CDR3 loop: CATSSTGGTDTQYF. Written as DNA, the CDR3 is TGTGCCACCAGCTCAACGGGAGGCACAGATACGCAGTATTTT.

This clonotype appeared once. The J gene is TRBJ2-5, the V gene TRBV5-1; TRBD1 matches 8 bases. This CDR3 is built from 15 residues. CDR1 and CDR2 (germline): SGHRS, YFSETQ. Germline trimming cut 3 bases from V and 5 bases from J; bases unmatched to any gene: 9. This CDR3 is CASSSRTGREETQYF. In DNA form, the CDR3 reads TGCGCCAGCAGCTCTCGGACAGGGCGTGAGGAGACCCAGTACTTC.

This clonotype rates as medium-sized. V and J are TRBV5-1 and TRBJ2-3, with 10 bases that match TRBD2. In germline, CDR1 is SGHRS, CDR2 YFSETQ. J gave up 1 base and V 1 base, and 3 bases lay outside the gene matches. The CDR3 runs to 16 residues. This CDR3 is CASSLYLAGGTDTQYF. CDR3 bases: TGCGCCAGCAGCTTGTATCTAGCGGGGGGCACAGATACGCAGTATTTT.

The chain joins TRBV7-2 to TRBJ2-3; 9 positions match TRBD1. CDR1 SGHTA and CDR2 FQGNSA come from the germline V gene. V was pared by 3 bases and J by 4 bases, with 2 bases of the junction left unmatched. This CDR3 spans 14 amino acids. The CDR3 DNA reads TGTGCCAGCAGCTTCACAGGGGGCTCAGATACGCAGTATTTT. It specifies CASSFTGGSDTQYF.

The gene calls are TRBV11-3 and TRBJ2-1; no firm D call. CDR1 and CDR2 from the germline V gene are SGHNT and YENEEA. V was clipped by 4 bases and J by 4 bases, with 11 bases between them. The CDR3 totals 14 residues. The CDR3 here is CASSSYSGYNEQFF. Written as DNA, the CDR3 is TGTGCCAGCAGCTCCTACAGTGGATACAATGAGCAGTTCTTC.

This clonotype was counted at least ten times. This chain joins TRBV12-3 or TRBV12-4 and TRBJ2-7, with D perhaps given as TRBD1 or TRBD2 (5 bases each). The CDR3 extends over 14 amino acids. The ends were cut back, 2 bases at V and 2 bases at J, with 10 bases in the middle. The CDR3 coding sequence is TGTGCCAGCAGTTTACCGGGACGCCCCTACGAGCAGTACTTC. It encodes CASSLPGRPYEQYF.

The chain combines TRBV7-6 with TRBJ2-5; a weak D match, TRBD1 (6 bases). The V gene lost 1 base and the J gene lost 5 bases, with 11 bases spanning the gap. The germline V gene encodes CDR1 SGHVS and CDR2 FNYEAQ. This CDR3 contains 14 residues. The CDR3 nucleotides are TGTGCCAGCAGCTTAGATGGGACACCCGAGACCCAGTACTTC. As protein: CASSLDGTPETQYF.

There are many counts of this clonotype. The V call is TRBV5-5, the J call TRBJ1-1; D is undetermined. Trimming left V 4 bases short and J 0 bases short, with 13 bases between. The CDR3 consists of 15 residues. Germline V gives CDR1 SGHKS, CDR2 YYEKEE (reference sequence). Written as DNA, the CDR3 is TGTGCCAGCAGCCAAACAGAAACCTTGAACACTGAAGCTTTCTTT. Translated, it gives CASSQTETLNTEAFF.

This clonotype was counted between two and nine times. J is TRBJ1-1 and V is TRBV13; possible D gene TRBD1, 5 bases. The germline CDR1 and CDR2 sequences are PRHDT and FYEKMQ (reference sequence). This CDR3 has 15 residues. Trimming shortened V by 4 bases and J by 1 base, and 13 bases separated the two germline ends. The CDR3 loop is CASSSRDRPNTEAFF. CDR3 nucleotide sequence: TGTGCCAGCAGCTCAAGGGACCGGCCGAACACTGAAGCTTTCTTT.

In its sample, this clonotype was seen many times. This chain connects TRBV13 to TRBJ1-1; no firm D call. The germline V gene has CDR1 PRHDT and CDR2 FYEKMQ (reference sequence). The CDR3 sequence is 12 residues long. Trimming took 1 base from V and 3 from J, leaving 3 bases between them. The DNA for the CDR3 is TGTGCCAGCAGCTTAGAACACACTGAAGCTTTCTTT. Protein sequence: CASSLEHTEAFF.

Many counts were recorded for this clonotype. The chain combines TRBV6-2 or TRBV6-3 with TRBJ2-5, with D perhaps matching TRBD2 (5 bases). The CDR3 runs to 17 residues. V was shortened by 2 bases and J by 1 base, with 17 bases between the two germline ends. Germline V gives CDR1 MNHEY, CDR2 SVGEGT. The CDR3 nucleotides read TGTGCCAGCAGTTACGACTTGGAAGGACTCCTCCAAGAGACCCAGTACTTC. This encodes CASSYDLEGLLQETQYF.

This clonotype was picked up many times. The rearrangement joins TRBV30 to TRBJ1-4; 11 positions agree with TRBD1. The CDR3 is 14 amino acids. Trimming took 3 bases from V and 8 from J; bases not matched to a gene: 5. Germline V gene sequence: CDR1 GTSNPN, CDR2 SVGIG (reference sequence). CDR3 region: CAWSLGQGVEKLFF. The CDR3 DNA is TGTGCCTGGAGCCTGGGACAGGGGGTCGAAAAACTGTTTTTT.

The table lists this clonotype with many counts. The chain joins TRBV12-3 or TRBV12-4 to TRBJ2-7; D call uncertain. There are 14 residues in the CDR3. Trimming took 8 bases from V and 5 from J, leaving 19 bases between them. This chain's CDR3 is CASGTRVLRNEQYF. CDR3 DNA: TGTGCCAGCGGTACCCGGGTCCTACGGAACGAGCAGTACTTC.

Many counts were recorded for this clonotype. The genes are TRBV9 and TRBJ1-3, with a tentative D call TRBD1 (6 bases). The CDR3 length is 14 residues. V was cut by 0 bases and J by 8 bases, with 12 bases left in between. Germline CDR1 SGDLS, CDR2 YYNGEE. CDR3 sequence: CASSVGGAADTIYF. In DNA, the CDR3 is TGTGCCAGCAGCGTAGGGGGGGCCGCGGACACCATATATTTT. The variable domain in full, completed from reference TRBV9 and TRBJ1-3, reads DSGVTQTPKHLITATGQRVTLRCSPRSGDLSVYWYQQSLDQGLQFLIQYYNGEERAKGNILERFSAQQFPDLHSELNLSSLELGDSALYFCASSVGGAADTIYFGEGSWLTVV.

This clonotype has at least ten counts. The V and J genes are TRBV4-3 and TRBJ1-1; unclear D gene. The germline V gene has CDR1 LGHNA and CDR2 YSLEER. The length of the CDR3 is 19 residues. With 0 bases removed from V and 0 bases from J, the gap between germline ends came to 20 bases. The CDR3 DNA sequence: TGCGCCAGCAGCCAAGATTGGGCGCCCTGGCGGGGAATGAACACTGAAGCTTTCTTT. Amino acid sequence: CASSQDWAPWRGMNTEAFF.

In the case of this clonotype: A junction end diverges from the germline sequence, so it may reflect a read error. This chain connects TRBV29-1 to TRBJ2-6; D unclear. Germline V CDR1 and CDR2: SQVTM, ANQGSEA. The CDR3 covers 13 residues. The CDR3 DNA is TGCAGCGTTGCGGTCTCTGGGTCCAACGTCCTGACTTTC. This translates into CSVAVSGSNVLTF. Combining the CDR3 with reference TRBV29-1 and TRBJ2-6 gives the whole variable domain SAVISQKPSRDICQRGTSLTIQCQVDSQVTMMFWYRQQPGQSLTLIATANQGSEATYESGFVIDKFPISRPNLTFSTLTVSNMSPEDSSIYLCSVAVSGSNVLTFGAGSRLTVL.

This clonotype has ten or more counts. The gene calls are TRBV4-1 and TRBJ2-1, with D possibly being TRBD2 (6 bases). The ends were cut back, 1 base at V and 0 bases at J, with 10 bases in the middle. This CDR3 spans 16 amino acids. The germline gives CDR1 MGHRA, CDR2 YSYEKL. The CDR3 reads CASSQGRGSSYNEQFF. As DNA, the CDR3 is TGCGCCAGCAGCCAAGGGCGGGGAAGCTCCTACAATGAGCAGTTCTTC.

This clonotype was recorded many times. CDR3 loop: CASSDSIPRAITDTQYF. CDR3 nucleotides: TGTGCCAGCAGTGACTCGATACCTCGGGCTATCACAGATACGCAGTATTTT. This chain links TRBV6-4 with TRBJ2-3; D ambiguous. Per the germline V gene, CDR1 is MRHNA and CDR2 is SNTAGT. The CDR3 sequence is 17 residues long. The V gene lost 0 bases and the J gene lost 2 bases, with 15 bases spanning the gap.

This clonotype occurred many times. J is TRBJ2-7 and V is TRBV29-1; no definite D call. The V and J ends lost 1 base and 4 bases respectively, with 8 bases between them. The CDR3 has 12 residues. The germline V gene has CDR1 SQVTM and CDR2 ANQGSEA. CDR3 in DNA: TGCAGCGTTGAAGTACTGGGGTACGAGCAGTACTTC. It encodes CSVEVLGYEQYF.

Many counts were recorded for this clonotype. In DNA, the CDR3 is TGTGCCAGCAGTCTAGGACAGGGGGCGAAAGATACGCAGTATTTT. This translates into CASSLGQGAKDTQYF. The chain employs TRBV12-3 or TRBV12-4 and TRBJ2-3; 11 bases agree with TRBD1. This CDR3 contains 15 residues. V lost 5 bases and J lost 5; bases outside the gene matches: 6.

In this sample, this clonotype turned up many times. V gene TRBV7-2 combines with J gene TRBJ2-2; D not certain. Looked up from germline, CDR1 is SGHTA and CDR2 is FQGNSA. The CDR3 sequence is 13 residues long. The V and J ends lost 3 bases and 1 base respectively, with 3 bases between them. The CDR3 coding sequence is TGTGCCAGCAGCTTTATGAACACCGGGGAGCTGTTTTTT. Translating it yields CASSFMNTGELFF. The variable domain in full, completed from reference TRBV7-2 and TRBJ2-2, reads GAGVSQSPSNKVTEKGKDVELRCDPISGHTALYWYRQSLGQGLEFLIYFQGNSAPDKSGLPSDRFSAERTGGSVSTLTIQRTQQEDSAVYLCASSFMNTGELFFGEGSRLTVL.

This clonotype was recorded many times. The rearrangement joins TRBV12-3 or TRBV12-4 to TRBJ2-7; 7 bases map to TRBD2. The V gene end was trimmed by 3 bases and the J gene end by 1 base; junction bases not matched to a gene: 6. The CDR3 is made up of 15 amino acids. Written as DNA, the CDR3 is TGTGCCAGCAGTTTGGGGGGGGTAGGTTCCTACGAGCAGTACTTC. Residues: CASSLGGVGSYEQYF.

This clonotype was seen only once. A much larger clone is a single base away; this may be a read error. The chain recombines TRBV5-1 with TRBJ1-1; maybe TRBD1 (6 bases). V gave up 0 bases and J gave up 0 bases, with 6 bases separating them. The CDR3 is made up of 14 amino acids. Germline lookup yields CDR1 SGHRS and CDR2 YFSETQ. In nucleotides, the CDR3 is TGCGCCAGCAGCTTGGGACAGGTGAACACTGAAGCTTTCTTT. Protein product: CASSLGQVNTEAFF.

This clonotype was seen ten or more times. The chain joins TRBV20-1 to TRBJ2-1; no clear D. Germline V gives CDR1 DFQATT, CDR2 SNEGSKA (reference sequence). The CDR3 runs 13 residues. The ends were cut back, 6 bases at V and 7 bases at J, with 16 bases in the middle. The CDR3 DNA is TGCAGTGCCGTCGGCCCTATCCGAAATGAGCAGTTCTTC. Amino acid sequence: CSAVGPIRNEQFF.